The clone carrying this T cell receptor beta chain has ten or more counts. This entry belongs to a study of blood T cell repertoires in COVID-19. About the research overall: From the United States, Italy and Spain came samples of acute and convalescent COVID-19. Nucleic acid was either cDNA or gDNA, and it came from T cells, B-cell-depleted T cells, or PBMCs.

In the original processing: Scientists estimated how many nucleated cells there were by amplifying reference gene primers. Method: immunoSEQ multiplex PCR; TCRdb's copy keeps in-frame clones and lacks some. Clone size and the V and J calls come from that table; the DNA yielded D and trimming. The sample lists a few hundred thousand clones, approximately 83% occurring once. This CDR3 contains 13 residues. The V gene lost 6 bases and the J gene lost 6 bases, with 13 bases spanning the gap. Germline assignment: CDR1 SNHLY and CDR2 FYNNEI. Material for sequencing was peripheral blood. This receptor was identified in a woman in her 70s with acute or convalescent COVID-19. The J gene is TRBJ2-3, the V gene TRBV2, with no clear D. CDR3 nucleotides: TGTGCCAGCAGCCCCTCCAGATTGGATACGCAGTATTTT. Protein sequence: CASSPSRLDTQYF.